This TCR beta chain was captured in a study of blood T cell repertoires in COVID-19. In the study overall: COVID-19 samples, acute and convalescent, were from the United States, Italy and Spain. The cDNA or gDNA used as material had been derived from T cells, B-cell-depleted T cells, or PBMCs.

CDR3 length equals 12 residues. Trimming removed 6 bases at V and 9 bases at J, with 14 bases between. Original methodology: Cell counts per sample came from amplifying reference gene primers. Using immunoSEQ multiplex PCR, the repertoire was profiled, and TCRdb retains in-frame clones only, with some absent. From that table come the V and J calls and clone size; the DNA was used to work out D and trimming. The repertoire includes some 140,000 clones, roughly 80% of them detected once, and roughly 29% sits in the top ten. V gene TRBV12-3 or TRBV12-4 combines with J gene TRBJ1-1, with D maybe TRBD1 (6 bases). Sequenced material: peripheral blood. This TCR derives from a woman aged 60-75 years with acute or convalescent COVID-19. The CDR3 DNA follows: TGTGCCAGCAGACTTTTACGGGACAAAGCTTTCTTT. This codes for CASRLLRDKAFF.